These 2 T cell receptor beta chains came from one sample sequenced in a study of T-cell reconstitution after alpha-beta-depleted transplantation in children. Unique molecular identifiers were incorporated when the TCRbeta library was constructed. Each CDR3 protein gets one entry after TCRdb re-called the PCR reads with MiXCR. The sample shows 500,000 to 650,000 distinct CDR3 sequences, about 10% of them seen only once. This sample comprised PBMCs, mostly from graft donor cells, obtained 180 days after TCRalphabeta/CD19-depleted stem cell transplant. These receptors all come from a female patient aged 2 to 10 who had a stem cell transplant for aplastic anemia, so the T cells may come from the graft donor.

The sample holds a few counts of this clonotype. This chain joins TRBV20-1 and TRBJ2-1, with 10 positions matching TRBD2. The CDR3 is 14 amino acids. J was trimmed by 5 bases and V by 5 bases; bases with no gene match: 6. The germline V gene encodes CDR1 DFQATT and CDR2 SNEGSKA (reference sequence). CDR3 region: CSAHLAGVNNEQFF. The CDR3 DNA is TGCAGTGCTCACCTAGCGGGAGTAAACAATGAGCAGTTCTTC.

This clonotype was detected many times. J is TRBJ2-2 and V is TRBV28, with 10 bases matching TRBD1. CDR3 size: 20 residues. CDR1 and CDR2 (germline): MDHEN, SYDVKM. The trim removed 3 bases at V and 0 bases at J, leaving 13 bases unmatched. The CDR3 bases are TGTGCCAGCAGTTTCCCCTTATCGGGACAGGGGATTTCGAACACCGGGGAGCTGTTTTTT. Its protein product is CASSFPLSGQGISNTGELFF.